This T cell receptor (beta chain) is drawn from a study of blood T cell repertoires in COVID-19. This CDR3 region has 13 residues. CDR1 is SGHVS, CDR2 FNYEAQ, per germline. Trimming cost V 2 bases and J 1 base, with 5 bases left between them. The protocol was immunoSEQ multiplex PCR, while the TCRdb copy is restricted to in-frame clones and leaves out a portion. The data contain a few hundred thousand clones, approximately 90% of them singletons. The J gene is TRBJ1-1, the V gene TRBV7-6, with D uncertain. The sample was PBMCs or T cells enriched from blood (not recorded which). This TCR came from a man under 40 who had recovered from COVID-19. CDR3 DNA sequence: TGTGCCAGCAGCTTAAAACAGAACACTGAAGCTTTCTTT. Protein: CASSLKQNTEAFF. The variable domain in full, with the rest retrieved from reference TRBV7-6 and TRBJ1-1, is GAGVSQSPRYKVTKRGQDVALRCDPISGHVSLYWYRQALGQGPEFLTYFNYEAQQDKSGLPNDRFSAERPEGSISTLTIQRTEQRDSAMYRCASSLKQNTEAFFGQGTRLTVV.